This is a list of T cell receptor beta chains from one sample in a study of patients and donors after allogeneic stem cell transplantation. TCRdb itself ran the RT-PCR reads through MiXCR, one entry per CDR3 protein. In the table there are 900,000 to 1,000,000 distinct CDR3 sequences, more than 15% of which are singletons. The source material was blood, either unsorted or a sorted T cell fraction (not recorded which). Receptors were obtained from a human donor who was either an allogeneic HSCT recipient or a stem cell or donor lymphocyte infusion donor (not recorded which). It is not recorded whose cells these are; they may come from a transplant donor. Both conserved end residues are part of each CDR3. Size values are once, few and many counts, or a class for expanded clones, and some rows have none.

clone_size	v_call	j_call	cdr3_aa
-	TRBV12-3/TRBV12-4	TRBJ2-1	CASSFRTSGGADRGEQFF
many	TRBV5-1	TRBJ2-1	CASSLLAGGYNEQFF
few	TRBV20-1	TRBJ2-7	CSAISFWSSGSYEQYF
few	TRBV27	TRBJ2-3	CASSFRAEGSTQYF
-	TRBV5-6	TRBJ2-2	CASSSLALENTGELFF
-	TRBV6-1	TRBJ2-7	CSSTGQGRSYEQYF
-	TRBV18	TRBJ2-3	CASVGQQTDTQYF
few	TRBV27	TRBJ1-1	CASKFAAEAFF
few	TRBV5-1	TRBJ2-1	CASSPSGSMSEQFF
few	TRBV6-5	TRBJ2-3	CASISSTDTQYF
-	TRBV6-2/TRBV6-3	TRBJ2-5	CASSYSGSSGDQETQYF
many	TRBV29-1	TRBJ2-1	CSVVGNEQFF
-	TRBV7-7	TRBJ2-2	CASSGAGNTGELFF
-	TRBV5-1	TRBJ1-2	CASSLAAGARYTF
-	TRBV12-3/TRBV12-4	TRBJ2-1	CASSPVQNEQFF
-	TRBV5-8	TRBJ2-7	CASSFRLAGGHEQYF
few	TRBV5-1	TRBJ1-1	CASSLSRERAFF
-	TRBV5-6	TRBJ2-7	CASSSWGVAGGESYEQYF
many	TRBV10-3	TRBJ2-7	CAIRTSGRLYEQYF
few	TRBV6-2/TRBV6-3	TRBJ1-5	CASSSYGQLGHQPQHF
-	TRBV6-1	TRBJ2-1	CASRKTGILDEQFF
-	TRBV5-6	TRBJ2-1	CASSWTGRSSYNEQFF
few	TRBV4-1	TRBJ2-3	CASKLRAGWGTDTQYF
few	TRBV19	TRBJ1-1	CASTLTGPGNTEAFF
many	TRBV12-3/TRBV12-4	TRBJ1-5	CASRQGRQPQHF
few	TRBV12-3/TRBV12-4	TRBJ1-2	CASSFTGGVLGYTF
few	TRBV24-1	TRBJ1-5	CATSDPAGQGADTQHF
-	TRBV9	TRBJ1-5	CASSVWADQPQHF
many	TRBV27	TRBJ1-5	CASSRQDSNQPQHF
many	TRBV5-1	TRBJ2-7	CASSTTGGNEQYF
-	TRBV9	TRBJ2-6	CASRSGGGAGGANVLTF
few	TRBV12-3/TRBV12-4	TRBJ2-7	CASRFPGSEQYF
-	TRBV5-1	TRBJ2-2	CASSTTLPGELFF
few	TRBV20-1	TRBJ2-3	CSAKRTRAGATDTQYF
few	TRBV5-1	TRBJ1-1	CASSLDRSNTEAFF
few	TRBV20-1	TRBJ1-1	CSASKQGRNTEAFF
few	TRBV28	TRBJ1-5	CASSPMVGHQPQHF
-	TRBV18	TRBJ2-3	CASSPPIWDTQYF
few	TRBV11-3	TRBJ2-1	CASSLTGQGEQFF
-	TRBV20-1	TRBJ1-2	CSARVVDRVDYGYTF
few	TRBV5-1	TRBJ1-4	CASSLAGRATNEKLFF
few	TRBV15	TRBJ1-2	CATSLEGGRLDYGYTF
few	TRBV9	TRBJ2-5	CASSTSSGGLQETQYF
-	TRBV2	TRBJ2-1	CASIEGAVYNEQFF
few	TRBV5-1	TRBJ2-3	CASSLDAGLTDTQYF